This T cell receptor (beta chain) was sequenced for a study of blood T cell repertoires in COVID-19. In the study overall: T cells, B-cell-depleted T cells, or PBMCs supplied cDNA or gDNA.

Profiling relied on immunoSEQ multiplex PCR, and the TCRdb table lists in-frame clones only, not all of them. The sample has about 300,000 clones; about nine tenths are singletons. Study members were between about 18 and 100 years old and lived in roughly 24 US regions. Cohort placement rested on clinical history that participants reported themselves. Recovered Cohort 3 donors showed two negative PCRs, clearance, or symptom resolution. V lost 7 bases, J lost 0 bases, and 8 bases stayed unmatched. The CDR3 length is 15 residues. Germline V gene sequence: CDR1 WSHSY, CDR2 SAAADI. Sequencing was done on a sample of PBMCs or T cells enriched from blood (not recorded which). The TCR originated in a man aged 60 to 75 who had recovered from COVID-19. The gene calls are TRBV10-2 and TRBJ1-1, with 7 bases identical to TRBD1. The CDR3 nucleotides read TGCGCCAGCAAGGGGTGGGACAGTTTGAACACTGAAGCTTTCTTT. Its translation: CASKGWDSLNTEAFF.